This T cell receptor beta chain was sequenced for a study of cytomegalovirus exposure and HLA in healthy donors. The CDR3 is 14 amino acids. Germline loops: CDR1 PRHDT, CDR2 FYEKMQ (reference sequence). With 5 bases removed from V and 6 bases from J, the gap between germline ends came to 17 bases. In the PCR, 60 Vbeta and 13 Jbeta primers were used. Data came from immunoSEQ multiplex PCR; TCRdb stores just in-frame clones and leaves some out. The repertoire consists of 80,000 to 100,000 clones, with less than 80% occurring once and the leading ten covering 20% to 25%. This TCR came from a man in his thirties or forties in good health and CMV-seropositive. V and J are TRBV13 and TRBJ2-7, with D hard to call. Sequencing input: PBMCs. CDR3 region: CASSPKSEVGEQYF. The CDR3 region has the DNA TGTGCCAGCAGCCCCAAAAGCGAGGTAGGCGAGCAGTACTTC.